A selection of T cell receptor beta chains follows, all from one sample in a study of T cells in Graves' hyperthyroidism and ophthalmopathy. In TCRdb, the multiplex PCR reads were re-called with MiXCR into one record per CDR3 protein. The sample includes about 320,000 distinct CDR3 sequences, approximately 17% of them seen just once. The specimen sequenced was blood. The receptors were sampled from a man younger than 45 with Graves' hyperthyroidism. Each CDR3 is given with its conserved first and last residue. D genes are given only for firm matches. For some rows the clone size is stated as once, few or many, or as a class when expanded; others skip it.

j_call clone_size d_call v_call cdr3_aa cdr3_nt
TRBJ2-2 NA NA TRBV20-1 CSATNGRVGWGTGELFF TGCAGTGCTACCAACGGGAGAGTGGGGTGGGGGACCGGGGAGCTGTTTTTT
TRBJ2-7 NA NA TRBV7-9 CASSLEPGGRYEQYF TGTGCCAGCAGCTTAGAACCCGGGGGCCGTTACGAGCAGTACTTC
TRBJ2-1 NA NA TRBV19 CASSIVTGDEQFF TGTGCCAGTAGTATAGTAACCGGGGATGAGCAGTTCTTC
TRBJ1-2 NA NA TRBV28 CASSVPGLTSIYGYTF TGTGCCAGCAGTGTCCCCGGGCTCACGAGCATATATGGCTACACCTTC
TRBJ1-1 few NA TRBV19 CASSPLVGSTEAFF TGTGCCAGTAGTCCCTTGGTCGGTAGCACTGAAGCTTTCTTT
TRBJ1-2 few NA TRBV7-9 CASSLAQGSGGYTF TGTGCCAGCAGCTTAGCGCAGGGCTCTGGTGGCTACACCTTC
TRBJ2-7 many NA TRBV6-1 CASSSRQGTRQIYEQYF TGTGCCAGCAGTTCCAGGCAGGGGACTCGGCAAATCTACGAGCAGTACTTC
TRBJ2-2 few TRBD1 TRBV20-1 CSARLGTVENTGELFF TGCAGTGCTAGACTGGGGACAGTTGAAAACACCGGGGAGCTGTTTTTT
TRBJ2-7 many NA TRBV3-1 CASSPPTGDEYF TGTGCCAGCAGCCCCCCGACGGGGGATGAGTACTTC
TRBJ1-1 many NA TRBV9 CASSVGGQEAFF TGTGCCAGCAGCGTAGGAGGGCAGGAAGCTTTCTTT
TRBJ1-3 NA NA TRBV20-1 CSVSGGVSGNTIYF TGCAGTGTCAGCGGAGGGGTCTCTGGAAACACCATATATTTT
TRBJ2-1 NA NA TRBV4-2 CASSQGDQRIFF TGTGCCAGCAGCCAAGGGGATCAGAGGATTTTCTTC
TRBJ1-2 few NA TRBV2 CASGRGSYYGYTF TGTGCCAGCGGGAGGGGCTCCTACTATGGCTACACCTTC
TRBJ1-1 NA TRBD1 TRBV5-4 CASRAGTGRTHTEAFF TGTGCCAGCAGAGCCGGGACAGGGAGAACCCACACTGAAGCTTTCTTT
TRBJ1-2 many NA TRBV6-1 CASSEVSGFYGYTF TGTGCCAGCAGTGAAGTTTCAGGGTTCTATGGCTACACCTTC
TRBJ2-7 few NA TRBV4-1 CASSHFGIGSYEQYF TGCGCCAGCAGCCATTTTGGGATCGGCTCCTACGAGCAGTACTTC
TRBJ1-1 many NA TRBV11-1 CASKNPGNTEAFF TGTGCCAGCAAAAACCCAGGGAACACTGAAGCTTTCTTT
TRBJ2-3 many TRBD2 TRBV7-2 CASLAGWGDTQYF TGTGCCAGCCTAGCGGGATGGGGGGATACGCAGTATTTT
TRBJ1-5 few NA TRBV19 CASSIGGQPQHF TGTGCCAGTAGTATAGGTGGTCAGCCCCAGCATTTT
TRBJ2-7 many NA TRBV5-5 CASSRGRDTVSYEQYF TGTGCCAGCAGCAGGGGCCGGGACACCGTGTCCTACGAGCAGTACTTC
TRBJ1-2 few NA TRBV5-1 CASSWGRDLREGYTF TGCGCCAGCAGCTGGGGAAGAGACCTTCGAGAGGGCTACACCTTC
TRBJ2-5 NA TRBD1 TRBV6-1 CASRRVTGMSYF TGTGCCAGCAGACGTGTGACAGGGATGTCGTACTTC